This T cell receptor (beta chain) was observed in a study of T cell responses to AZD1222 COVID-19 vaccine. Points from the study as a whole: Donors skewed white British and female; clonal diversity was possibly underestimated. Reports say nearly half of spike-specific TCRs go after unmutated variant regions.

A note on this clone: The antigen is unknown.

Combined were second doses at about 4 or about 12 weeks. Profiled with immunoSEQ multiplex PCR; TCRdb holds only in-frame clones, not every one. The repertoire includes 50,000 to 65,000 clones, around 85% of them detected once, and 26% sits in the top ten. The sequence came from an adult who received the AZD1222 COVID-19 vaccine. The sample consisted of peripheral blood, taken 28 days after the second AZD1222 dose.

CDR3 protein: CASSLAAVLDYTF. CDR3 DNA sequence: TGCGCCAGCAGCTTGGCGGCCGTTCTTGACTACACCTTC. The rearrangement uses TRBV5-1 and TRBJ1-2, with D hard to call. The CDR3 is 13 residues long. Germline V CDR1 and CDR2: SGHRS, YFSETQ. Trimming removed 0 bases from V and 10 bases from J, with 13 bases in between.